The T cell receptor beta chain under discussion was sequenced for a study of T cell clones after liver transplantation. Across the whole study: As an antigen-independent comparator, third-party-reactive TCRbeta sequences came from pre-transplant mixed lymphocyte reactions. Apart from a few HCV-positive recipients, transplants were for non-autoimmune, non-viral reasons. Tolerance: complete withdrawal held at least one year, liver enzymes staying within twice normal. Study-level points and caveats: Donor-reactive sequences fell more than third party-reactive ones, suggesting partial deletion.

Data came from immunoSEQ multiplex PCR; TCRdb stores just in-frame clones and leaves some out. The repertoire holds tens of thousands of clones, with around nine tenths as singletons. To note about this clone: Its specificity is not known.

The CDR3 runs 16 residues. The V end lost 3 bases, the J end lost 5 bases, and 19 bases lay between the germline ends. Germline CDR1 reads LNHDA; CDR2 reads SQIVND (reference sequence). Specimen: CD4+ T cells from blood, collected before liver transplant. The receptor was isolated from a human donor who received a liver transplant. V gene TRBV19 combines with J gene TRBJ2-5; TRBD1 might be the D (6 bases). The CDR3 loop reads CASSIFKGDRLETQYF. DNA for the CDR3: TGTGCCAGTAGTATCTTCAAGGGGGATAGACTCGAGACCCAGTACTTC.